The entry that follows covers one T cell receptor (beta chain) sequence. CDR1 GTSNPN and CDR2 SVGIG come from the germline V gene (reference sequence). The V end was cut by 1 base, the J end by 8 bases, with 20 bases between. The CDR3 totals 15 residues. The data stem from a study of blood T cell repertoires in COVID-19. This table comes from immunoSEQ multiplex PCR, and its TCRdb copy is limited to in-frame clones, with some not included. Of a few hundred thousand clones listed, around 90% were seen once; the top ten hold approximately 5%. Input material: PBMCs or T cells enriched from blood (not recorded which). This chain uses TRBV30 with TRBJ1-2; D may be TRBD1 (6 bases). The receptor comes from a woman under 40 who had recovered from COVID-19. CDR3 in DNA: TGTGCCTGGAGTGACCGGACAGCCCCGGGGGGGGGCTACACCTTC. Its translation: CAWSDRTAPGGGYTF.